Described below is a single T cell receptor (beta chain) sequence and its context. The antigen remains unidentified. The sample belongs to a study of cytomegalovirus exposure and HLA in healthy donors. Overall study findings and caveats: Excluded: some indistinguishable V segments such as TRBV6-2 and TRBV6-3. An analysis was carried out later, and it reportedly showed fewer N-insertions in an Asian-associated ancestry cluster than the roughly 700-donor mean.

The study ran its PCR with 60 Vbeta and 13 Jbeta primers. The assay was immunoSEQ multiplex PCR, and TCRdb's table has in-frame clones only and misses some. This repertoire shows 75,000 to 95,000 clones, about 66% found once; its top ten account for 20% to 25%. This CDR3 has 13 amino acids. Germline loops: CDR1 SGHNT, CDR2 YYREEE (reference sequence). Deletions cut 0 bases from V and 2 bases from J, with 6 bases between. The V and J genes are TRBV5-4 and TRBJ2-7; D perhaps matches TRBD1 (6 bases). The sample was PBMCs. The receptor's source is a woman aged 50 to 60 in good health and CMV-seropositive. The CDR3 DNA reads as TGTGCCAGCAGCTTGGGGGACACCTACGAGCAGTACTTC. Encoded protein: CASSLGDTYEQYF.